The 12 T cell receptor beta chains given below trace back to one sample, sequenced in a study of CD8+CD57+ T cells in acquired aplastic anemia. All sequencing subjects had displayed CD8+CD57+ cell expansion on flow cytometry. CDR3 and TCR beta VDJ profiling relied on a genomic DNA template. TCRdb used MiXCR to reprocess the reads, holding one entry per CDR3 protein. The table lists over 150,000 distinct CDR3 sequences, 40% to 50% of them singletons, with roughly 3.1% in the top ten. Sequencing used sorted CD4+, CD8+, or CD8+CD57+ T cells (not recorded which) from PBMCs. These receptors were collected from a human donor with aplastic anemia.

The table lists this clonotype with many counts. The chain combines TRBV5-1 with TRBJ2-5, with a possible D match to TRBD1 (6 bases). The V gene's germline CDR1 is SGHRS and CDR2 YFSETQ. Trimming took 4 bases from V and 5 from J, leaving 15 bases between them. The CDR3 extends over 14 amino acids. The DNA for the CDR3 is TGCGCCAGCAGCGAACAGGGTCCGGGGGAGACCCAGTACTTC. Protein product: CASSEQGPGETQYF.

The chain joins TRBV11-2 to TRBJ1-4; 9 bases are shared with TRBD1. Germline V lookup: CDR1 SGHAT, CDR2 FQNNGV. This CDR3 has 16 residues. The junction had 9 bases not matched to a gene; V was cut back by 3 bases and J by 7 bases. This CDR3 reads CASSFTSRTGAEKLFF. The CDR3 region has the DNA TGTGCCAGCAGCTTTACTTCAAGGACAGGGGCTGAAAAACTGTTTTTT.

The chain links TRBV25-1 to TRBJ1-4; D uncertain. Per the germline V gene, CDR1 is MGHDK and CDR2 is SYGVNS. V gave up 3 bases and J gave up 6 bases, with 11 bases separating them. CDR3 length equals 14 residues. CDR3 in DNA: TGTGCCAGCAGTGACCCCCGAGGCGATGAAAAACTGTTTTTT. It specifies CASSDPRGDEKLFF.

With respect to this clonotype: The final CDR3 position lacks the conserved phenylalanine or tryptophan, pointing to a likely read error. The J gene is TRBJ2-3, the V gene TRBV2; D not resolved. From germline, CDR1 is SNHLY and CDR2 FYNNEI. The germline V and J ends were trimmed by 7 bases and 8 bases, with 10 bases remaining between them. This CDR3 comprises 11 residues. The CDR3 coding sequence is TGTGCCAGCATAAACCTCCGTACGCAGTATTCT. Protein: CASINLRTQYS.

This clonotype has at least ten counts. The J gene is TRBJ2-7, the V gene TRBV5-5; D not resolved. The CDR3 covers 16 residues. V was cut by 0 bases and J by 4 bases, with 17 bases left in between. Germline loops: CDR1 SGHKS, CDR2 YYEKEE (reference sequence). The CDR3 here is CASSLVSGQRMYEQYF. Written as DNA, the CDR3 is TGTGCCAGCAGCTTGGTGAGTGGTCAGAGGATGTACGAGCAGTACTTC.

The V call is TRBV27, the J call TRBJ2-2, with 7 bases aligning to TRBD2. The CDR3 extends over 15 amino acids. Unmatched junction bases numbered 4, after V lost 2 bases and J lost 4 bases. Germline lookup yields CDR1 MNHEY and CDR2 SMNVEV (reference sequence). In DNA form, the CDR3 reads TGTGCCAGCAGTTTAGCGGGAGCGCGCACCGGGGAGCTGTTTTTT. Protein product: CASSLAGARTGELFF.

A few counts support this clonotype. V and J are TRBV2 and TRBJ2-7; TRBD2 matches at 8 bases. Germline trimming cut 8 bases from V and 3 bases from J; bases unmatched to any gene: 9. The CDR3 is 14 residues long. The germline V gene encodes CDR1 SNHLY and CDR2 FYNNEI. The CDR3 spells CASSPGRGGYEQYF. The CDR3 DNA reads as TGTGCCAGCTCCCCGGGACGGGGGGGCTACGAGCAGTACTTC.

A few counts support this clonotype. A much larger clone sits a single nucleotide away, making a read error possible. The chain combines TRBV7-3 with TRBJ1-1; unclear D gene. Germline V gives CDR1 SGHTA, CDR2 FQGTGA. Trimming took 5 bases from V and 6 from J, leaving 13 bases between them. This CDR3 region has 13 residues. Written as DNA, the CDR3 is TGTGCCAGCAGCCCCACCAACGGGGCTGAAGCTTTCTTT. Its translation is CASSPTNGAEAFF.

The chain couples TRBV7-9 to TRBJ1-5; possibly TRBD1 for D (6 bases). Germline V gene lookup returns CDR1 SEHNR and CDR2 FQNEAQ (reference sequence). This CDR3 region has 13 residues. Trimming removed 3 bases from V and 4 bases from J, with 7 bases in between. The CDR3 protein is CASSFGQNQPQHF. The CDR3 DNA sequence: TGTGCCAGCAGCTTTGGACAGAATCAGCCCCAGCATTTT.

This clonotype was counted between two and nine times. The gene calls are TRBV7-9 and TRBJ1-4; D gene ambiguous. CDR1 and CDR2 from the germline V gene are SEHNR and FQNEAQ (reference sequence). The CDR3 is 12 amino acids. V was trimmed by 1 base and J by 8 bases, leaving 5 bases between them. CDR3 residues: CASSLGGEKLFF. The CDR3 DNA reads TGTGCCAGCAGCTTAGGAGGGGAAAAACTGTTTTTT.

This chain links TRBV11-2 with TRBJ2-7; D might be TRBD1 (6 bases). CDR3 size: 18 residues. The V and J ends lost 5 bases and 3 bases respectively, with 26 bases between them. Germline V gene lookup returns CDR1 SGHAT and CDR2 FQNNGV. CDR3 sequence (DNA): TGTGCCAGCAGCCTACGCACCGGGACACCCACTGAGAACTACGAGCAGTACTTC. Protein sequence: CASSLRTGTPTENYEQYF.

Details on this clonotype: A much larger clone lies a single base off, so this may be a read error. The V gene is TRBV2, the J gene TRBJ2-2; 9 positions match TRBD1. The germline CDR1 and CDR2 sequences are SNHLY and FYNNEI. This CDR3 is built from 14 residues. V gave up 11 bases and J gave up 5 bases; unmatched junction bases: 9. The CDR3 protein is CACTSTGGTGELFF. The CDR3 nucleotides are TGTGCCTGCACCTCGACAGGGGGGACCGGGGAGCTGTTTTTT.